The 30 T cell receptor beta chains presented below share a single source sample, sequenced in a study of T cells of healthy individuals. TCRdb passed the 5' RACE reads through MiXCR, listing each CDR3 protein once. The sample holds about 96,000 distinct CDR3 sequences, around 17% seen once. The receptors originated from a human donor in good health.

This clonotype was counted a few times. CDR3: CASSSSSSHTDTQYF. CDR3 DNA sequence: TGTGCCAGCAGTAGTTCTAGCAGCCACACAGATACGCAGTATTTT. The chain combines TRBV6-2 or TRBV6-3 with TRBJ2-3; D possibly corresponds to TRBD2 (5 bases). Germline loops: CDR1 MNHEY, CDR2 SVGEGT. Trimming pared 5 bases from V and 2 bases from J, leaving 14 bases between. This CDR3 spans 15 amino acids.

This clonotype has more than one count but fewer than ten. The chain employs TRBV27 and TRBJ2-3, with TRBD1 matching over 7 bases. V was clipped by 6 bases and J by 5 bases; unmatched bases: 17. Per the germline V gene, CDR1 is MNHEY and CDR2 is SMNVEV (reference sequence). This CDR3 has 17 residues. CDR3 residues: CASSPTLRQGMGDTQYF. CDR3 nucleotides: TGTGCCAGCAGCCCCACCCTTAGACAGGGTATGGGAGATACGCAGTATTTT.

This clonotype has only a few counts. This sequence joins TRBV5-1 and TRBJ1-4; perhaps TRBD1 as D (5 bases). The CDR3 is made up of 15 amino acids. The germline CDR1 and CDR2 sequences are SGHRS and YFSETQ. Between the trimmed V and J ends, which lost 4 bases and 4 bases, there was a span of 14 bases. The CDR3 nucleotides are TGCGCCAGCAGCCTAAATACAGGTCTTAATGAAAAACTGTTTTTT. Encoded protein: CASSLNTGLNEKLFF.

This clonotype was observed many times. The chain recombines TRBV7-9 with TRBJ2-2, with a weak D call TRBD2 (5 bases). This CDR3 is built from 15 residues. V gave up 1 base and J gave up 5 bases, with 11 bases separating them. Germline-derived CDR1 and CDR2 are SEHNR and FQNEAQ (reference sequence). The CDR3 region is CASSLVAGGTGELFF. In DNA form, the CDR3 reads TGTGCCAGCAGCTTAGTGGCAGGCGGGACCGGGGAGCTGTTTTTT.

This clonotype was picked up a small number of times. The V call is TRBV24-1, the J call TRBJ2-5; a possible D gene is TRBD1 (6 bases). The length of the CDR3 is 15 residues. Looked up from germline, CDR1 is KGHDR and CDR2 is SFDVKD. V was pared by 2 bases and J by 0 bases, with 9 bases between. The CDR3 spells CATSDSRTDQETQYF. The CDR3 DNA follows: TGTGCCACCAGTGATTCGCGGACAGACCAAGAGACCCAGTACTTC.

This clonotype was seen repeatedly, ten times or more. V and J are TRBV5-5 and TRBJ2-5; D gene uncertain. CDR1 is SGHKS and CDR2 is YYEKEE in the germline V gene (reference sequence). Trimming shortened V by 0 bases and J by 2 bases, and 11 bases separated the two germline ends. This CDR3 contains 15 residues. The CDR3 DNA is TGTGCCAGCAGCTTGGTTGCGACAAATCAAGAGACCCAGTACTTC. This sequence encodes CASSLVATNQETQYF.

In its sample, this clonotype was seen many times. The chain combines TRBV10-3 with TRBJ1-5; D gene uncertain. There are 14 residues in the CDR3. V dropped 6 bases and J dropped 1 base, with 10 bases sitting between them. Germline V lookup: CDR1 ENHRY, CDR2 SYGVKD. CDR3 DNA sequence: TGTGCCATCAGGGACCACCAGAGCAATCAGCCCCAGCATTTT. Translated: CAIRDHQSNQPQHF.

The rearrangement uses TRBV2 and TRBJ1-3; D gene ambiguous. CDR1 SNHLY and CDR2 FYNNEI come from the germline V gene. The V and J ends lost 6 bases and 0 bases respectively, with 12 bases between them. The CDR3 loop spans 15 amino acids. The CDR3 loop is CASRVRPLSGNTIYF. The CDR3 DNA sequence: TGTGCCAGCAGAGTTAGGCCCCTCTCTGGAAACACCATATATTTT.

This clonotype was observed a few times. J is TRBJ1-1 and V is TRBV11-2; unclear D gene. Germline V lookup: CDR1 SGHAT, CDR2 FQNNGV. Trimming stripped 4 bases from V and 4 bases from J, with 10 bases between. The CDR3 has 13 residues. The CDR3 sequence: CASSSTERTEAFF. CDR3 DNA sequence: TGTGCCAGCAGCTCTACAGAGCGCACTGAAGCTTTCTTT.

This clonotype was counted at least ten times. This chain connects TRBV6-8 to TRBJ2-7; a weak D match, TRBD2 (5 bases). Germline V gene data show CDR1 as MNHGY and CDR2 as SAAAGT. CDR3 length: 16 residues. V shed 2 bases and J shed 1 base, with 15 bases lying between them. CDR3 loop: CASSYPSRTGSYEQYF. CDR3 in DNA: TGTGCCAGCAGTTACCCGTCTCGAACGGGGTCCTACGAGCAGTACTTC.

This clonotype appeared many times. The J gene is TRBJ1-4, the V gene TRBV4-1, with 7 bases fitting TRBD1. This CDR3 contains 14 residues. Trimming at V came to 0 bases and at J to 6 bases, leaving 1 base not matched to a gene. Germline assignment: CDR1 MGHRA and CDR2 YSYEKL. The DNA for the CDR3 is TGCGCCAGCAGCCAAGATACAGGGGATGAAAAACTGTTTTTT. Protein product: CASSQDTGDEKLFF.

There are a few counts of this clonotype. The chain has TRBV4-3 and TRBJ1-6; D ambiguous. This CDR3 region has 16 residues. Trimming removed 4 bases from V and 11 bases from J, with 21 bases in between. Germline CDR1 is LGHNA and CDR2 is YSLEER. The CDR3 spells CASSRGNSPDRPPLHF. Here the CDR3 DNA reads TGCGCCAGCAGCCGAGGGAATTCCCCAGATCGGCCACCCCTCCACTTT.

This clonotype showed up just a few times. The chain has TRBV20-1 and TRBJ2-7; 9 nucleotides agree with TRBD1. CDR1 and CDR2 from the germline V gene are DFQATT and SNEGSKA (reference sequence). The CDR3 sequence is 14 residues long. The trim removed 5 bases at V and 0 bases at J, leaving 5 bases unmatched. This CDR3 is CSAARTGASYEQYF. Written as DNA, the CDR3 is TGCAGTGCTGCTCGGACAGGGGCCTCCTACGAGCAGTACTTC.

V gene TRBV24-1 combines with J gene TRBJ1-1; D perhaps matches TRBD1 (6 bases). V gave up 10 bases and J gave up 1 base, with 12 bases separating them. This CDR3 comprises 13 residues. Germline V gene data show CDR1 as KGHDR and CDR2 as SFDVKD. This chain's CDR3 is CATEDRSNTEAFF. CDR3 nucleotides: TGTGCCACTGAGGACAGATCGAACACTGAAGCTTTCTTT.

This clonotype came up many times. The chain links TRBV11-3 to TRBJ2-2; 7 nucleotides line up with TRBD1. Germline trimming cut 5 bases from V and 0 bases from J; bases unmatched to any gene: 3. This CDR3 has 15 residues. CDR1 and CDR2 from the germline V gene are SGHNT and YENEEA. The CDR3 nucleotides are TGTGCCAGCAGCCAGACAGGGACGAACACCGGGGAGCTGTTTTTT. This encodes CASSQTGTNTGELFF.

Of note for this clonotype: Given a much more abundant clone one base away, this may be a read error. The chain has TRBV14 and TRBJ1-2; D unresolved. This CDR3 is built from 13 residues. Germline-derived CDR1 and CDR2 are SGHDN and FVKESK. The chain's CDR3 is CASSITEIYGYNF. The CDR3 bases are TGTGCCAGCAGTATCACAGAGATCTATGGCTACAACTTC. The full variable domain, with the rest looked up from reference TRBV14 and TRBJ1-2, is EAGVTQFPSHSVIEKGQTVTLRCDPISGHDNLYWYRRVMGKEIKFLLHFVKESKQDESGMPNNRFLAERTGGTYSTLKVQPAELEDSGVYFCASSITEIYGYNFGSGTRLTVV.

The chain is built from TRBV6-2 or TRBV6-3 and TRBJ2-3, with 11 bases that match TRBD2. The CDR3 is 13 residues long. Per germline, CDR1 MNHEY and CDR2 SVGEGT. The ends lost 5 bases at V and 14 bases at J; junction bases unmatched: 9. CDR3 nucleotide sequence: TGTGCCAGCAGTCCTAGCGGGGGGTTTTCTACGTATTTT. Protein sequence: CASSPSGGFSTYF.

The chain uses TRBV20-1 and TRBJ1-2, with D possibly TRBD1 on 6 matching bases. This CDR3 contains 15 residues. With 5 bases removed from V and 1 base from J, the gap between germline ends came to 17 bases. The germline CDR1 and CDR2 sequences are DFQATT and SNEGSKA (reference sequence). CDR3 DNA sequence: TGCAGTGCTTTCCCCCCCGGGGGCCTTAACTATGGCTACACCTTC. Its protein product is CSAFPPGGLNYGYTF.

The V and J genes are TRBV15 and TRBJ1-1; D possibly corresponds to TRBD1 (5 bases). V was trimmed by 1 base and J by 4 bases, leaving 7 bases between them. Germline V gene lookup returns CDR1 LNHNV and CDR2 YYDKDF (reference sequence). The CDR3 extends over 13 amino acids. The CDR3 DNA reads TGTGCCACCAGCAGAGCAGGGTTCACTGAAGCTTTCTTT. Translated, it gives CATSRAGFTEAFF.

The J gene is TRBJ2-2, the V gene TRBV10-3; D gene ambiguous. CDR3 length: 15 amino acids. Germline V gives CDR1 ENHRY, CDR2 SYGVKD. The V gene lost 1 base and the J gene lost 5 bases, with 11 bases spanning the gap. CDR3 sequence (DNA): TGTGCCATCAGTGAGTTGCAGCCACCGACCGGGGAGCTGTTTTTT. Its translation: CAISELQPPTGELFF.

This clonotype was observed at least ten times. The genes are TRBV20-1 and TRBJ2-2; 8 bases map to TRBD2. J lost 1 base, V lost 2 bases, and 0 bases had no gene match. Germline-derived CDR1 and CDR2 are DFQATT and SNEGSKA (reference sequence). The CDR3 sequence is 14 residues long. Here the CDR3 reads CSARLAGNTGELFF. Here the CDR3 DNA reads TGCAGTGCTAGACTAGCGGGGAACACCGGGGAGCTGTTTTTT.

This clonotype was observed a few times. This chain links TRBV6-5 with TRBJ2-3, with D possibly TRBD1 on 6 matching bases. V lost 5 bases, J lost 4 bases, and 16 bases lay in between. The CDR3 loop spans 15 amino acids. Germline assignment: CDR1 MNHEY and CDR2 SVGAGI. The CDR3 DNA reads as TGTGCCAGCAGTCGGGACACTCGTGGGGCAGATACGCAGTATTTT. Its protein product is CASSRDTRGADTQYF.

This clonotype was counted between two and nine times. The chain is built from TRBV3-1 and TRBJ2-2; a possible D gene is TRBD2 (5 bases). The CDR3 sequence is 14 residues long. Germline V gene data show CDR1 as LGHDT and CDR2 as YNNKEL (reference sequence). V was pared by 1 base and J by 7 bases, with 10 bases between. For the CDR3, the DNA is TGTGCCAGCAGCCAAGGAGGGTGGATCGGGGAGCTGTTTTTT. Translating gives CASSQGGWIGELFF.

J is TRBJ2-7 and V is TRBV6-2 or TRBV6-3; 11 nucleotides match TRBD1. Germline V gives CDR1 MNHEY, CDR2 SVGEGT. Trimming at V came to 7 bases and at J to 6 bases, leaving 8 bases not matched to a gene. The CDR3 totals 14 residues. The CDR3 DNA reads as TGTGCCAGCACCCAGGACAGGGGGCCCGGCGAGCAGTACTTC. Residues: CASTQDRGPGEQYF.

The chain has TRBV12-3 or TRBV12-4 and TRBJ2-7; D may match TRBD1 or TRBD2 (5 bases each). The CDR3 extends over 15 amino acids. V gave up 7 bases and J gave up 0 bases, with 16 bases separating them. CDR3 in DNA: TGTGCCAGCACCCCCGGGACCACGGTCTCCTACGAGCAGTACTTC. It is translated as CASTPGTTVSYEQYF.

The chain joins TRBV5-1 to TRBJ2-3; D is uncertain. This CDR3 is built from 12 residues. V dropped 6 bases and J dropped 4 bases, with 9 bases sitting between them. Germline V gene sequence: CDR1 SGHRS, CDR2 YFSETQ. Here the CDR3 reads CASKVGSDTQYF. The CDR3 region has the DNA TGCGCCAGCAAGGTGGGATCAGATACGCAGTATTTT.

The sample holds a few counts of this clonotype. The chain is built from TRBV20-1 and TRBJ1-2, with D possibly being TRBD1 (6 bases). Per germline, CDR1 DFQATT and CDR2 SNEGSKA (reference sequence). V lost 3 bases, J lost 4 bases, and 12 bases lay in between. CDR3 length: 13 residues. The CDR3 DNA follows: TGCAGTGCTAGCCTTACAGGGACCTATGGCTACACCTTC. It specifies CSASLTGTYGYTF.

As concerns this clonotype: No conserved phenylalanine or tryptophan is present at the end of the CDR3, so a read error is the likely explanation. This rearrangement joins TRBV4-1 to TRBJ2-7; D possibly uses TRBD1 or TRBD2 (5 bases each). CDR1 MGHRA and CDR2 YSYEKL come from the germline V gene. With 5 bases removed from V and 5 bases from J, the gap between germline ends came to 28 bases. The CDR3 totals 18 residues. DNA for the CDR3: TGCGCCAGCAGCGGACGTTCTAGGGACCCAAAAACCGTCCACGAGCAGTACTTA. This encodes CASSGRSRDPKTVHEQYL.

This clonotype was observed a handful of times. The CDR3 region is CASSLVGRYSYNEQFF. CDR3 bases: TGCGCCAGCAGCTTGGTCGGCAGGTACTCCTACAATGAGCAGTTCTTC. The rearrangement links TRBV5-1 to TRBJ2-1; D gene unclear. The V gene's germline CDR1 is SGHRS and CDR2 YFSETQ. This CDR3 comprises 16 residues. Between the trimmed V and J ends, which lost 0 bases and 0 bases, there was a span of 10 bases. Full variable domain (rest looked up from reference TRBV5-1 and TRBJ2-1): KAGVTQTPRYLIKTRGQQVTLSCSPISGHRSVSWYQQTPGQGLQFLFEYFSETQRNKGNFPGRFSGRQFSNSRSEMNVSTLELGDSALYLCASSLVGRYSYNEQFFGPGTRLTVL.

This clonotype appeared a few times. This rearrangement joins TRBV7-2 to TRBJ2-3; 11 bases fit TRBD1. The CDR3 has 15 amino acids. V lost 5 bases to trimming and J lost 10 bases; unmatched junction nucleotides: 11. Germline CDR1 is SGHTA and CDR2 is FQGNSA. The CDR3 bases are TGTGCCAGCAGCCTAACCGGGACAGGGGGTGCCCCGCAGTATTTT. It translates to CASSLTGTGGAPQYF.